This T cell receptor (beta chain) was recovered during a study of low-dose radiotherapy and immunotherapy resistance in tumors. Time point: before trial treatment. This clonotype was counted at least ten times. Covering alpha and beta chains, TRAV- and TRBV-specific primers were used for the first-strand cDNA. TCRs underwent 15 to 25 PCR cycles of amplification with a constant-region primer and V-primer adapter. In TCRdb, the reads were re-called with MiXCR into one record per CDR3 protein. This sample has 75,000 to 95,000 distinct CDR3 sequences, with roughly 9% found just once. The germline V gene has CDR1 SGHTA and CDR2 FQGNSA. The CDR3 runs 11 residues. The V and J ends lost 5 bases and 3 bases respectively, with 5 bases between them.

The V gene is TRBV7-2, the J gene TRBJ2-7, with D uncertain. The source of this sequence is a male donor with prostate cancer. The sample was PBMCs, taken before treatment. CDR3 amino acids: CASSRHYEQYF. The DNA of the CDR3 is TGTGCCAGCAGCCGCCACTACGAGCAGTACTTC.